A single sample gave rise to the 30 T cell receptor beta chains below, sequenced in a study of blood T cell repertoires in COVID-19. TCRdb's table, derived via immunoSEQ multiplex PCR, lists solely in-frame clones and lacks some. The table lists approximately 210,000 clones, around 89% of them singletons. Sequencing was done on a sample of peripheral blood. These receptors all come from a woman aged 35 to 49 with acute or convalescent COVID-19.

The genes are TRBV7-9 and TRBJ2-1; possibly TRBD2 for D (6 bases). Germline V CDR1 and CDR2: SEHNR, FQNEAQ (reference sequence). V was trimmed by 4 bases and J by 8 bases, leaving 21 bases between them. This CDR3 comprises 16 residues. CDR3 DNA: TGTGCCAGCAGCTCCCCCCGGGACTCCCCTGGGCATGAGCAGTTCTTC. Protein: CASSSPRDSPGHEQFF.

Here the CDR3 DNA reads TGTGCCAGCAGCTTGGCTTACCGTGGGCCTTCGAACACTGAAGCTTTCTTT. This encodes CASSLAYRGPSNTEAFF. V is TRBV5-6 and J is TRBJ1-1; D unclear. Trimming took 0 bases from V and 1 from J, leaving 16 bases between them. The CDR3 has 17 amino acids. Germline V gives CDR1 SGHDT, CDR2 YYEEEE.

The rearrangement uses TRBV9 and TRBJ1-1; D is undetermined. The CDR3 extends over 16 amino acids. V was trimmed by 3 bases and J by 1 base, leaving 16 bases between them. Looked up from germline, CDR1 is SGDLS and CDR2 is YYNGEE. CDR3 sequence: CASSAREVTKNTEAFF. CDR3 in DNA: TGTGCCAGCAGCGCGAGAGAAGTGACAAAGAACACTGAAGCTTTCTTT.

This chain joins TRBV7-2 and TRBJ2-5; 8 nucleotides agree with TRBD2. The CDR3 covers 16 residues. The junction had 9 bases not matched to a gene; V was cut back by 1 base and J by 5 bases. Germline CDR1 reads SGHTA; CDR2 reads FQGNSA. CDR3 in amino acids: CASSLVGGGIRETQYF. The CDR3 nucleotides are TGTGCCAGCAGCTTAGTTGGCGGGGGGATCCGGGAGACCCAGTACTTC.

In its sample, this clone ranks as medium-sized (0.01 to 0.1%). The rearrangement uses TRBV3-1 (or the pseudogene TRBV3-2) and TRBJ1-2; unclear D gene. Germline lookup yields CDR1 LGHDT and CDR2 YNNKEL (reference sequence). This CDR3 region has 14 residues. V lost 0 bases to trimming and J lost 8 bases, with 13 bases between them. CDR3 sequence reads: CASSQEAGRSGYTF. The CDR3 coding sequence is TGTGCCAGCAGCCAAGAGGCGGGGAGGAGCGGCTACACCTTC.

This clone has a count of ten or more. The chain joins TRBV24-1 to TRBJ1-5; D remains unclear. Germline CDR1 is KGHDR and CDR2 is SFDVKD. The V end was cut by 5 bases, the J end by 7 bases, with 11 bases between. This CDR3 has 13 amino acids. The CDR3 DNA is TGTGCCACCAGTGGGCAGGATGGGCAGCCCCAGCATTTT. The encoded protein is CATSGQDGQPQHF.

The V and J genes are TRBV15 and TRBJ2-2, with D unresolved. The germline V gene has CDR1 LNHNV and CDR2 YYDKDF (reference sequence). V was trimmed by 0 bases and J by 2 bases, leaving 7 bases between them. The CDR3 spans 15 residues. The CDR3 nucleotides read TGTGCCACCAGCAGAGATCTAGGAAACACCGGGGAGCTGTTTTTT. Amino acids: CATSRDLGNTGELFF. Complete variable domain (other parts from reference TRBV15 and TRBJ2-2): DAMVIQNPRYQVTQFGKPVTLSCSQTLNHNVMYWYQQKSSQAPKLLFHYYDKDFNNEADTPDNFQSRRPNTSFCFLDIRSPGLGDTAMYLCATSRDLGNTGELFFGEGSRLTVL.

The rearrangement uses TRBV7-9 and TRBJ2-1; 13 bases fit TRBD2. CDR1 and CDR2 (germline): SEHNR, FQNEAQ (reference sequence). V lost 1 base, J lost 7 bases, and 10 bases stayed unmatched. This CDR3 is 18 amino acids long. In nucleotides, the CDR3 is TGTGCCAGCAGCTTAGGTTTTACTAGCGGGGGGGCAATAAATGAGCAGTTCTTC. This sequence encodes CASSLGFTSGGAINEQFF.

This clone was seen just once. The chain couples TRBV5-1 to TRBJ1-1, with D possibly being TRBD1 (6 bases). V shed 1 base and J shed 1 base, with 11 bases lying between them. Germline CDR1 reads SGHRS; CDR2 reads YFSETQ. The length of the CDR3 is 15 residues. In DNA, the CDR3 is TGCGCCAGCAGCTTGTTACAGGGACGGAACACTGAAGCTTTCTTT. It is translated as CASSLLQGRNTEAFF.

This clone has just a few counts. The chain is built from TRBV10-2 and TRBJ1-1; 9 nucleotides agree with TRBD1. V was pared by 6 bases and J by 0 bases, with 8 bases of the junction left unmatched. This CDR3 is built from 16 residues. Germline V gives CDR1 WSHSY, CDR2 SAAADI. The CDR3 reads CASRKDRGGLNTEAFF. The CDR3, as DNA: TGCGCCAGCAGAAAGGACAGGGGTGGTCTGAACACTGAAGCTTTCTTT.

Here the CDR3 reads CASSPRLAGGYNEQFF. The CDR3 region has the DNA TGTGCCAGCAGTCCCCGACTAGCGGGGGGGTACAATGAGCAGTTCTTC. V gene TRBV27 combines with J gene TRBJ2-1; 14 nucleotides agree with TRBD2. With V trimmed by 5 bases and J by 4 bases, 4 bases remained unmatched. Germline values: CDR1 MNHEY, CDR2 SMNVEV (reference sequence). The CDR3 covers 16 residues.

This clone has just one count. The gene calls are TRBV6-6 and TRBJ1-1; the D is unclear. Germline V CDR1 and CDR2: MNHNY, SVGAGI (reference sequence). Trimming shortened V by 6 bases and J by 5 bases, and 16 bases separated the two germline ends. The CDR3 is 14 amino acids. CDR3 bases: TGTGCCAGCAGGGACTCAATTGGAGGGACTGAAGCTTTCTTT. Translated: CASRDSIGGTEAFF.

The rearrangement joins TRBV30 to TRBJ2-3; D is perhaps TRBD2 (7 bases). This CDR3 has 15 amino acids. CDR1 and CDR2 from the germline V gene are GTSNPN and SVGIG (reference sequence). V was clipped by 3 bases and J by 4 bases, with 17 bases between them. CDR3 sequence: CAWRTGGLEADTQYF. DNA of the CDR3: TGTGCCTGGAGAACCGGGGGGCTAGAAGCAGATACGCAGTATTTT.

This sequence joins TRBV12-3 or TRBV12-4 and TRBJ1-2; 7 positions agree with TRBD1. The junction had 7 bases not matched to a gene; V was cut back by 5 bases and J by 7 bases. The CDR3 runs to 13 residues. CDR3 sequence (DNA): TGTGCCAGCAGTCCAACCAACAGGGGTGGCTACACCTTC. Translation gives CASSPTNRGGYTF.

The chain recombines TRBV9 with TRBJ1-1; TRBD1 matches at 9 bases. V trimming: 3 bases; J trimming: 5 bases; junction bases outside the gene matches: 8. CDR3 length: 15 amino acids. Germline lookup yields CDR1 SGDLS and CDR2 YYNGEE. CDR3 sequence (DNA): TGTGCCAGCAGCGCACCGAGACAGGGGGGGACTGAAGCTTTCTTT. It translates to CASSAPRQGGTEAFF.

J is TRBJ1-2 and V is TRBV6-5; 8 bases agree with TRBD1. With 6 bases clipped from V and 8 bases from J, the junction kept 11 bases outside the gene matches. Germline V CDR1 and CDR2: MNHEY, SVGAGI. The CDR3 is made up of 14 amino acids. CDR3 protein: CASRLLDRAWGYTF. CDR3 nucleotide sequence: TGTGCCAGCAGACTTTTGGACAGGGCCTGGGGCTACACCTTC.

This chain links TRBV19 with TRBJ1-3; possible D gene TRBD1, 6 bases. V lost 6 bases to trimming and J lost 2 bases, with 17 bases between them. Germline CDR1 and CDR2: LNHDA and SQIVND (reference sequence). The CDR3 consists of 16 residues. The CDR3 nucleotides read TGTGCCAGTAGGATACACCAGGGGTTCGCTGGAAACACCATATATTTT. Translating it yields CASRIHQGFAGNTIYF.

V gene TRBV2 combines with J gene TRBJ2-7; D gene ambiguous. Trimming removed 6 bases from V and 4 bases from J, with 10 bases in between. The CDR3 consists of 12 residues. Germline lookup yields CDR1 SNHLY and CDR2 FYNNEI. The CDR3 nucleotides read TGTGCCAGCAGCGCGACATTTTACGAGCAGTACGTC. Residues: CASSATFYEQYV.

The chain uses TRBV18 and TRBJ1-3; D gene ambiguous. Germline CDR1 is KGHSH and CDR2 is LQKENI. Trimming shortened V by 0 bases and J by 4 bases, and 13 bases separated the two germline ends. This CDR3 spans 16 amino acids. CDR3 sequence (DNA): TGTGCCAGCTCACCACCAATCCGCCCGGGGGGAAACACCATATATTTT. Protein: CASSPPIRPGGNTIYF.

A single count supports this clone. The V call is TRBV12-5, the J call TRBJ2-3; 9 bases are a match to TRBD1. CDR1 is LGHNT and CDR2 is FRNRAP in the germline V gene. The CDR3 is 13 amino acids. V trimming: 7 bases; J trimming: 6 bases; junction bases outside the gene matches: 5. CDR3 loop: CASVQQGADTQYF. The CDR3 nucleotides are TGTGCTAGTGTCCAACAGGGGGCGGATACGCAGTATTTT. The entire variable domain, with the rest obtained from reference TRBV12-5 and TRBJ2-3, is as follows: DARVTQTPRHKVTEMGQEVTMRCQPILGHNTVFWYRQTMMQGLELLAYFRNRAPLDDSGMPKDRFSAEMPDATLATLKIQPSEPRDSAVYFCASVQQGADTQYFGPGTRLTVL.

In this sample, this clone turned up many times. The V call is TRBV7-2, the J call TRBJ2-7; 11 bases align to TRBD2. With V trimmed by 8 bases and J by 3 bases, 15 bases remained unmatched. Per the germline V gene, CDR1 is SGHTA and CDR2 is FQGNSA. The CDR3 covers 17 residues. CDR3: CASLGVWGLAVCYEQYV. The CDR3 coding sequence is TGTGCCAGCCTCGGGGTTTGGGGACTAGCGGTATGCTACGAGCAGTACGTC.

Here the CDR3 DNA reads TGTGCCAGCAGCTCTTTCAAGGGGACTTCGGGCAATCAGCCCCAGCATTTT. It yields the protein CASSSFKGTSGNQPQHF. This chain joins TRBV5-6 and TRBJ1-5; TRBD1 might be the D (5 bases). Germline V gene lookup returns CDR1 SGHDT and CDR2 YYEEEE. This CDR3 spans 17 amino acids. The V end was cut by 3 bases, the J end by 2 bases, with 18 bases between.

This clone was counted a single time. Written as DNA, the CDR3 is TGTGCCAGCAGTTACAGGGGGTTTAATGAAAAACTGTTTTTT. The encoded protein is CASSYRGFNEKLFF. The chain has TRBV6-5 and TRBJ1-4; TRBD1 might be the D (6 bases). Deletions cut 2 bases from V and 4 bases from J, with 8 bases between. Per germline, CDR1 MNHEY and CDR2 SVGAGI. The CDR3 covers 14 residues.

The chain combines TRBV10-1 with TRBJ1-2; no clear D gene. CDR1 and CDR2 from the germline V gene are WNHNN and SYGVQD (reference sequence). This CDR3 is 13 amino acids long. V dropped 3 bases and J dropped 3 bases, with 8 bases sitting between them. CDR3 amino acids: CASSDLRDYGYTF. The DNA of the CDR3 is TGCGCCAGCAGTGACCTTCGGGACTATGGCTACACCTTC.

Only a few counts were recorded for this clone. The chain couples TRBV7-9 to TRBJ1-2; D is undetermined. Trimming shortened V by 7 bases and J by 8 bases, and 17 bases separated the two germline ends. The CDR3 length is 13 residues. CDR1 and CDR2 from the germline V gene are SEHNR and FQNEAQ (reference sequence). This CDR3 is CASNSGRSKGYTF. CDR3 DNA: TGTGCCAGCAACAGCGGCAGATCGAAAGGCTACACCTTC.

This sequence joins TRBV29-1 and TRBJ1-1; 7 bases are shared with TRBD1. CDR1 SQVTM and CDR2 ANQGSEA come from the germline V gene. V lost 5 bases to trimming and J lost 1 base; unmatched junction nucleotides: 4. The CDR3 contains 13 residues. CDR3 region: CSVKGAGNTEAFF. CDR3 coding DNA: TGCAGCGTTAAGGGGGCAGGGAACACTGAAGCTTTCTTT.

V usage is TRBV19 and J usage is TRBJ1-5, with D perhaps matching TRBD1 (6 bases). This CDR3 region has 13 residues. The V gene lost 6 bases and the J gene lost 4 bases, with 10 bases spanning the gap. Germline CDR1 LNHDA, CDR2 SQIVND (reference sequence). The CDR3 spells CASSQGHNQPQHF. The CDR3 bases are TGTGCCAGTAGCCAGGGGCATAATCAGCCCCAGCATTTT.

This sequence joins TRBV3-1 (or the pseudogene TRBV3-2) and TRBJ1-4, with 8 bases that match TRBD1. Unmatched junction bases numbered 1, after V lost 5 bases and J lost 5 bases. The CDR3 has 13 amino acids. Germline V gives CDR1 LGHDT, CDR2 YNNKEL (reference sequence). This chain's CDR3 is CASSNRGNEKLFF. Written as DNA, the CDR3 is TGTGCCAGCAGCAACAGGGGGAATGAAAAACTGTTTTTT.

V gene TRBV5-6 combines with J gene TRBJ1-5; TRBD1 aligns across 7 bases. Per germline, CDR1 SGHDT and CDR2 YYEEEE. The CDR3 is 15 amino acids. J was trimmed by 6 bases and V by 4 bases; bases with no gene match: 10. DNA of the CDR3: TGTGCCAGCAGCCTAACAGGGGAAATAGGTCAGCCCCAGCATTTT. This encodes CASSLTGEIGQPQHF. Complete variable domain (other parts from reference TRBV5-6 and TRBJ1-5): DAGVTQSPTHLIKTRGQQVTLRCSPKSGHDTVSWYQQALGQGPQFIFQYYEEEERQRGNFPDRFSGHQFPNYSSELNVNALLLGDSALYLCASSLTGEIGQPQHFGDGTRLSIL.

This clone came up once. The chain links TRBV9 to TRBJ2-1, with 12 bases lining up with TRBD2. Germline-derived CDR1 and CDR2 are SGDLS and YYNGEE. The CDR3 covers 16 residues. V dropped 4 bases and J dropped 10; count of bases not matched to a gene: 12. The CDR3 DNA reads TGTGCCAGCAGCCCGGGGACTAGCGGGCCCGCCTGGGAGCAGTTCTTC. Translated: CASSPGTSGPAWEQFF.